This section outlines one TCR beta chain sequence together with its context. This clone was seen once. This clone's antigen is unknown. The sample holds no much larger clone one base away, and base qualities are not on file. This record belongs to a study of cytomegalovirus exposure and HLA in healthy donors (TCRdb year 2017). About the study as a whole: According to a later analysis, one platform produced both the 110 or so validation repertoires and the 670 or so repertoires of the first cohort. The aim of the study was to test whether cataloging public T cell receptors could identify signatures of past pathogen exposure. A separate validation cohort of about 110 different subjects was used in addition to the roughly 720-subject first cohort. To predict cytomegalovirus infection status, the study combined high-throughput TCR immunosequencing, statistical association of individual TCRs with disease status, and machine learning.

Here is what the overall study found, with its caveats: In a later analysis, TCRs clustered in the first cohort were found to also tend to co-occur in the 100 to 150 validation repertoires, with 94% of cluster scores above 0. The authors suggested that the approach could potentially be extended to other disease states and immunological phenotypes. The study listed approximately 160 TCR beta chains as associated with cytomegalovirus. Across donors, most TCR sequences were observed very rarely, whereas some public TCRs were present in many individuals. Cytomegalovirus status was reported to be diagnosed by the classifier with high specificity and sensitivity in both the original and validation cohorts. A few of the identified cytomegalovirus-associated TCR beta chains were confirmed in vitro to be specific for cytomegalovirus antigens. All 120 or so repertoires were used to score co-occurrence in the validation cohort in a later analysis, because that analysis had no HLA typing for the cohort.

Donors formed part of the validation cohort, which comprised 95 to 150 subjects and was distinct from the first cohort of under 850 subjects. V is clipped by 1 base and J by 5 bases, and the sequence between their germline boundaries is 11 bases long. Including cysteine and phenylalanine, the CDR3 has 14 amino acids. Only the CDR3 DNA is retained, 42 bases long and in frame from the first base. From the germline V gene, CDR1 is MNHNS and CDR2 is SASEGT. Library construction relied on the immunoSEQ multiplex PCR assay. The paper's processing steps were these. A statistical classification framework was built for diagnosing cytomegalovirus status from the catalog of TCR beta chain sequences. This immuneACCESS table, as held by TCRdb, lists in-frame sequences with V and J called but not all clones. Of the missing ones, under half trace to an unresolved V gene in checked studies; the others have no known cause. That table is the source of V, J and clone size, and D and trimming were worked out from the DNA. Across this sample there are about 140,000 clones, with 70% to 90% seen only once. The top ten hold about 2.8% of the sample.

The rearrangement joined TRBV6-1 to TRBJ1-2, with TRBD1 perhaps the D gene, on 5 matching bases. Sequencing was carried out using PBMCs. This TCR was sampled from a man aged 18 to 30 in good health and CMV-seronegative. The DNA sequence reads TGTGCCAGCAGTGAAGAGGAGGGGTTATATGGCTACACCTTC. Its product reads: CASSEEEGLYGYTF.